This is a list of T cell receptor beta chains from one sample in a study of response to subunit inactivated influenza vaccine. TCRdb analysed the RT-PCR reads with MiXCR anew, one entry per CDR3 protein. Altogether 750,000 to 850,000 distinct CDR3 sequences are present, about a fifth being singletons, with the ten largest covering about a tenth. The material sequenced was PBMCs from blood, taken 5 days after vaccination. These receptors were collected from a man between 50 and 59 years old who received an inactivated influenza vaccine. Both conserved end residues are part of each CDR3. The D gene is left open where the match is weak. The listing skips clone size in some rows; elsewhere it reads once, few, many or a size class.

>.|few|TRBV7-2|TRBJ1-2
TGTGCCAGCAGCTTAGACTCCCTTGGCGGCTACACCTTC
CASSLDSLGGYTF
>.|few|TRBV3-1|TRBJ1-1
TGTGCCAGCAGCCAAGATTGGAGGGAAGCGGGAGTGAACACTGAAGCTTTCTTT
CASSQDWREAGVNTEAFF
>.|.|TRBV28|TRBJ2-2
TGTGCCAGCCACGAATCGAACACCGGGGAGCTGTTTTTT
CASHESNTGELFF
>TRBD2|few|TRBV27|TRBJ2-7
TGTGCCACCCCCCGCCTGCGGGGGAATGACAACGGCCCCTACGAGCAGTACTTC
CATPRLRGNDNGPYEQYF
>.|.|TRBV10-3|TRBJ2-1
TGTGCCATCAGTGAGTCGCAGAGCTCCTACAATGAGCAGTTCTTC
CAISESQSSYNEQFF
>.|many|TRBV28|TRBJ2-1
TGTGCCAGCAGTCAAGCAAATGAGCAGTTCTTC
CASSQANEQFF
>.|.|TRBV4-1|TRBJ2-3
TGCGCCAGCAGCGCGGGACCCCACGGCGTGGATACGCAGTATTTT
CASSAGPHGVDTQYF
>.|few|TRBV7-2|TRBJ2-3
TGTGCCAGCAGCTTAGCCTCAGGGGCCCCCGGGGATACGCAGTATTTT
CASSLASGAPGDTQYF
>TRBD1|.|TRBV5-6|TRBJ1-2
TGTGCCAGCAGCTTGTTCGACAGGGATGACTATGGCTACACCTTC
CASSLFDRDDYGYTF
>TRBD2|few|TRBV20-1|TRBJ2-2
TGCAGTGCCTCGGGCCTAGCGGGCACCGGGGAGCTGTTTTTT
CSASGLAGTGELFF
>TRBD2|once|TRBV5-1|TRBJ2-2
TGCGCCAGCAGCTTACCCTCGGCTCGGGGGGGCCTAGACACCGGGGAGCTGTTTTTT
CASSLPSARGGLDTGELFF
>TRBD2|few|TRBV7-2|TRBJ2-3
TGTGCCAGCAGCAGAGGACTAGCGGGGGGCCGGGCAGATACGCAGTATTTT
CASSRGLAGGRADTQYF
>TRBD2|many|TRBV12-3/TRBV12-4|TRBJ2-3
TGCGCCAGCAGCTTAGCGGGAGGGCCGGGAGATACGCAGTATTTT
CASSLAGGPGDTQYF
>.|few|TRBV6-1|TRBJ2-5
TGTGCCAGCAGCCCCGGAGACAGTCGAGAGACCCAGTACTTC
CASSPGDSRETQYF
>TRBD2|few|TRBV20-1|TRBJ2-1
TGCAGTGCTAGGGGCCCCCTAGCGGGGGGGCTATCTGAGCAGTTCTTC
CSARGPLAGGLSEQFF
>TRBD1|.|TRBV5-6|TRBJ2-5
TGTGCCAGCAGCTCGGACAGGGGGCAGCGGGAGACCCAGTACTTC
CASSSDRGQRETQYF
>.|many|TRBV5-1|TRBJ2-7
TGCGCCAGCAGCTTCAACCTTTGGGCCGAGCAGTACTTC
CASSFNLWAEQYF
>TRBD2|few|TRBV7-8|TRBJ2-5
TGTGCCAGCAGCCGGGGAAGCGGGGGGGGGGTAGAGACCCAGTACTTC
CASSRGSGGGVETQYF
>TRBD2|few|TRBV3-1|TRBJ2-7
TGTGCCAGCAGCCAAACTAGCGGGACTAACTACGAGCAGTACTTC
CASSQTSGTNYEQYF
>.|few|TRBV7-6|TRBJ2-5
TGTGCCAGCAGCTTACCGGGACACCTGGGCCCAGAGACCCAGTACTTC
CASSLPGHLGPETQYF
>.|few|TRBV7-2|TRBJ2-1
TGTGCCAGCAGCTTGATGGGGACCTCGGGTGAGCAGTTCTTC
CASSLMGTSGEQFF
>.|few|TRBV5-6|TRBJ2-2
TGTGCCAGCAGCGAGGGCGGGCCGGACACCGGGGAGCTGTTTTTT
CASSEGGPDTGELFF
>TRBD1|many|TRBV12-3/TRBV12-4|TRBJ2-5
TGTGCCAGCAGTTTCGCCGGGACAGGCATCTTTGTCTTC
CASSFAGTGIFVF
>.|.|TRBV6-1|TRBJ1-2
TGTGCCAGCAGTGAGGCCAGGGACTACTATGGCTACACCTTC
CASSEARDYYGYTF
>TRBD2|.|TRBV25-1|TRBJ2-1
TGTGCCAGTACTAGCGGGGGCTTGAATGAGCAGTTCTTC
CASTSGGLNEQFF
>.|.|TRBV20-1|TRBJ2-5
TGCAGCGCTGGATATAGCAGACCAGGGGAGACCCAGTACTTC
CSAGYSRPGETQYF
>.|few|TRBV20-1|TRBJ2-5
TGCAGTGCTCAACAGGGTATCGGCGAGACCCAGTACTTC
CSAQQGIGETQYF
>TRBD1|few|TRBV6-1|TRBJ1-6
TGTGCCAGCCGATTGCCCGGGACAGGGTACTCACCCCTCCACTTT
CASRLPGTGYSPLHF
>TRBD1|.|TRBV7-2|TRBJ2-7
TGTGCCAGCAGCCTCGGGACAGTAAAATCCTACGAGCAGTACTTC
CASSLGTVKSYEQYF
>TRBD2|.|TRBV5-6|TRBJ2-3
TGTGCCAGCAGATACGGACTAGCGGGAGGCACAGATACGCAGTATTTT
CASRYGLAGGTDTQYF
>.|.|TRBV7-2|TRBJ2-3
TGTGCCAGCAGCTCCTCGAAACCAGATACGCAGTATTTT
CASSSSKPDTQYF
>.|.|TRBV28|TRBJ2-3
TGTGCCAGCAGTTTATGGCAGGGAAGAAATACGCAGTATTTT
CASSLWQGRNTQYF
>TRBD2|few|TRBV27|TRBJ2-7
TGTGCCAGCAGTAATATCGGCGGGAGGGCGGACGAGCAGTACTTC
CASSNIGGRADEQYF
>.|many|TRBV20-1|TRBJ1-1
TGCAGTGCTAGTGACAGGACTGCCGGGGCTTTCTTT
CSASDRTAGAFF
>.|once|TRBV6-1|TRBJ1-5
TGTGCCAGCAGCGCCCTGGGGGAAGGTCAGCCCCAGCATTTT
CASSALGEGQPQHF
>.|.|TRBV7-9|TRBJ2-7
TGTGCCAGCAGCATGACGGTATACGAGCAGTACTTC
CASSMTVYEQYF
>.|few|TRBV27|TRBJ2-1
TGTGCCAGCAGTTTATCCCGGGGTTACAATGAGCAGTTCTTC
CASSLSRGYNEQFF
>TRBD1|few|TRBV29-1|TRBJ2-7
TGCAGCGACGGGACAGGGGTATATTACGAGCAGTACTTC
CSDGTGVYYEQYF
>.|.|TRBV20-1|TRBJ1-6
TGCAGTGCTAGAGATCGGGCAGGTGGGCTTTATAATTCACCCCTCCACTTT
CSARDRAGGLYNSPLHF
>.|.|TRBV5-1|TRBJ1-3
TGCGCCAGCAGCTCGGACGGGAGAAACACCATATATTTT
CASSSDGRNTIYF
>TRBD2|many|TRBV29-1|TRBJ2-3
TGCAGCGTCCCACCGGGACTAGCAGATACGCAGTATTTT
CSVPPGLADTQYF
>TRBD2|few|TRBV5-6|TRBJ2-1
TGTGCCAGCAGCTCTGGACTAGCGGGCTCCTACAATGAGCAGTTCTTC
CASSSGLAGSYNEQFF
>TRBD2|.|TRBV15|TRBJ2-3
TGTGCCACCAGCAGAGAGCGGGAGGCCGTCACAGATACGCAGTATTTT
CATSREREAVTDTQYF